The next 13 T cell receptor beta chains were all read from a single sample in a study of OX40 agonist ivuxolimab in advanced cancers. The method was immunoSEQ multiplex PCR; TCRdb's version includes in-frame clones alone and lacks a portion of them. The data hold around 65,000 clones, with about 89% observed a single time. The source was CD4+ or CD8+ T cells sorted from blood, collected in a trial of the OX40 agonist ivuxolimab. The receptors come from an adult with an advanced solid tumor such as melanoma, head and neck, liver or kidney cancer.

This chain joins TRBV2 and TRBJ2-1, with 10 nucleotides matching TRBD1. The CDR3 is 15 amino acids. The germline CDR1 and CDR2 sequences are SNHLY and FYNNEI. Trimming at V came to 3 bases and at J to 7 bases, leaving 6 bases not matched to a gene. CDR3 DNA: TGTGCCAGCAGTGATTTGGGACAGGGGTCGAATGAGCAGTTCTTC. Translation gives CASSDLGQGSNEQFF.

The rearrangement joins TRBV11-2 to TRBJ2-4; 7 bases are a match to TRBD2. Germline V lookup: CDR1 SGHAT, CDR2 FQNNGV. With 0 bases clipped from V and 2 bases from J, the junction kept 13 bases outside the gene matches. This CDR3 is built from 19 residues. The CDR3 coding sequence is TGTGCCAGCAGCTTAGATTTGCTCCGGCGGGAGTTATCCAAAAACATTCAGTACTTC. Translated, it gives CASSLDLLRRELSKNIQYF.

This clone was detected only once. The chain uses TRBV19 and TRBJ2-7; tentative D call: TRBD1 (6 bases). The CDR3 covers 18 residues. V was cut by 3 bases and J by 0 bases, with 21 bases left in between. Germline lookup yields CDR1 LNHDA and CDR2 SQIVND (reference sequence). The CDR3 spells CASSISRGLLRSSYEQYF. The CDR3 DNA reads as TGTGCCAGTAGTATTAGCAGGGGCCTTCTTAGGAGCTCCTACGAGCAGTACTTC. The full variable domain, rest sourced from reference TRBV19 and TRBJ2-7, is DGGITQSPKYLFRKEGQNVTLSCEQNLNHDAMYWYRQDPGQGLRLIYYSQIVNDFQKGDIAEGYSVSREKKESFPLTVTSAQKNPTAFYLCASSISRGLLRSSYEQYFGPGTRLTVT.

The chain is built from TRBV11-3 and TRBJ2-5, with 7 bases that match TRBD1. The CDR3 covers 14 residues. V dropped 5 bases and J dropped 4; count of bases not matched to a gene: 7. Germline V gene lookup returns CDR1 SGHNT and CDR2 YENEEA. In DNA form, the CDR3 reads TGTGCCAGCAGCCGTAACAGGGGTTCAGAGACCCAGTACTTC. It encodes CASSRNRGSETQYF. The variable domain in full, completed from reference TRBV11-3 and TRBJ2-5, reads EAGVVQSPRYKIIEKKQPVAFWCNPISGHNTLYWYLQNLGQGPELLIRYENEEAVDDSQLPKDRFSAERLKGVDSTLKIQPAELGDSAVYLCASSRNRGSETQYFGPGTRLLVL.

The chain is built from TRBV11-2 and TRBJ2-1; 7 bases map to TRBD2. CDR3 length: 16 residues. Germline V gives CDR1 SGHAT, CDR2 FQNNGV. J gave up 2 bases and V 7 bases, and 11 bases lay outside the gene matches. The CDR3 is CASKRTGGYTYNEQFF. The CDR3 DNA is TGTGCCAGCAAGAGAACGGGAGGATATACCTACAATGAGCAGTTCTTC.

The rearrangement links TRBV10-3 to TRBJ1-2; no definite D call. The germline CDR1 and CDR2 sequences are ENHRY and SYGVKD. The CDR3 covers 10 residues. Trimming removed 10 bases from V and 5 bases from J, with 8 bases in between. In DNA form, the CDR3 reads TGTGCCACCCAGGATTATGGCTACACCTTC. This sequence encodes CATQDYGYTF.

CDR3 in amino acids: CASSPGDRAGELFF. The CDR3, as DNA: TGTGCCAGCAGCCCAGGGGACAGGGCCGGGGAGCTGTTTTTT. The V call is TRBV9, the J call TRBJ2-2; 9 bases map to TRBD1. Per the germline V gene, CDR1 is SGDLS and CDR2 is YYNGEE. The length of the CDR3 is 14 residues. J gave up 6 bases and V 4 bases, and 4 bases lay outside the gene matches.

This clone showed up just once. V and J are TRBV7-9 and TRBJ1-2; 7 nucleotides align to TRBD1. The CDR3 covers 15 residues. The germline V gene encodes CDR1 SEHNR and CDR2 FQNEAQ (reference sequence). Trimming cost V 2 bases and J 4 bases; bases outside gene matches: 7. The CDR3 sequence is CASSLLAQGSYGYTF. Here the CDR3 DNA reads TGTGCCAGCAGCTTATTAGCACAGGGGAGCTATGGCTACACCTTC.

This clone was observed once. The CDR3 region has the DNA TGCAGCGTTGTGGCAGCGGCCACTGAAGCTTTCTTT. Translating it yields CSVVAAATEAFF. This rearrangement joins TRBV29-1 to TRBJ1-1; D is uncertain. This CDR3 has 12 residues. Germline values: CDR1 SQVTM, CDR2 ANQGSEA. Trimming stripped 4 bases from V and 4 bases from J, with 10 bases between.

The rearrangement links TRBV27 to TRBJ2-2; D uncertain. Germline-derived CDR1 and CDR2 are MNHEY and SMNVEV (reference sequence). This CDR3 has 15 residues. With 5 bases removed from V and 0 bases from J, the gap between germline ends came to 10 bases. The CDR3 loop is CASSPLFANTGELFF. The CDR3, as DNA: TGTGCCAGCAGTCCGTTGTTCGCGAACACCGGGGAGCTGTTTTTT.

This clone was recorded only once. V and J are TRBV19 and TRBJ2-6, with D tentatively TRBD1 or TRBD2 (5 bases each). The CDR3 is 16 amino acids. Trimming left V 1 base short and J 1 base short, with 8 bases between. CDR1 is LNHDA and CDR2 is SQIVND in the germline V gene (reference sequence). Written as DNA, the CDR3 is TGTGCCAGTAGTATAGTTGGGGGTTCTGGGGCCAACGTCCTGACTTTC. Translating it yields CASSIVGGSGANVLTF. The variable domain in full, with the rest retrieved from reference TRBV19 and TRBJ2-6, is DGGITQSPKYLFRKEGQNVTLSCEQNLNHDAMYWYRQDPGQGLRLIYYSQIVNDFQKGDIAEGYSVSREKKESFPLTVTSAQKNPTAFYLCASSIVGGSGANVLTFGAGSRLTVL.

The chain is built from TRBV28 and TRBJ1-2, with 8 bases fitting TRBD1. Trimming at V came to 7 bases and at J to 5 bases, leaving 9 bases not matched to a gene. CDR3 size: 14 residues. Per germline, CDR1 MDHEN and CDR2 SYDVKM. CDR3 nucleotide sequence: TGTGCCAGCATCTTCTCCGGACAGGGTTATGGCTACACCTTC. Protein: CASIFSGQGYGYTF.

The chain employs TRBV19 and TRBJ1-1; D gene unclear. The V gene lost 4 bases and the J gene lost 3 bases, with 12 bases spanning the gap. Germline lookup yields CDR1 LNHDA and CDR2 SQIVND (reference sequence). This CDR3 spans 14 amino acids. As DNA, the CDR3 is TGTGCCAGTAGTAAAGAGGGTTTGGACACTGAAGCTTTCTTT. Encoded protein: CASSKEGLDTEAFF.